These 18 T cell receptor beta chains were sequenced from one sample in a study of cytomegalovirus exposure and HLA in healthy donors. PCR involved 60 Vbeta and 13 Jbeta primers. Profiled with immunoSEQ multiplex PCR; TCRdb holds only in-frame clones, not every one. Here the sample spans 100,000 to 140,000 clones, 77% being singletons. Material for sequencing was PBMCs. The receptors derive from a male donor in good health and CMV-seronegative.

The rearrangement links TRBV4-2 to TRBJ1-2; weak D call: TRBD1 (5 bases). Germline assignment: CDR1 LGHNA and CDR2 YNFKEQ. This CDR3 has 15 residues. V lost 4 bases, J lost 4 bases, and 16 bases lay in between. CDR3 nucleotide sequence: TGTGCCAGCAGCCCTCGGGGAGGGGATACCTATGGCTACACCTTC. It codes for CASSPRGGDTYGYTF.

This chain links TRBV7-9 with TRBJ2-1; 7 positions agree with TRBD2. With 0 bases clipped from V and 4 bases from J, the junction kept 12 bases outside the gene matches. The CDR3 length is 18 residues. The germline V gene has CDR1 SEHNR and CDR2 FQNEAQ (reference sequence). CDR3 sequence reads: CASSLAPGSGGFYNEQFF. CDR3 sequence (DNA): TGTGCCAGCAGCTTAGCGCCGGGATCGGGAGGCTTTTACAATGAGCAGTTCTTC.

The chain is built from TRBV30 and TRBJ2-1, with TRBD2 identical over 10 bases. The CDR3 spans 14 residues. V lost 0 bases, J lost 9 bases, and 5 bases stayed unmatched. CDR1 GTSNPN and CDR2 SVGIG come from the germline V gene (reference sequence). CDR3 nucleotide sequence: TGTGCCTGGAGTGTTCCTAGCGGGAGTTTTGAGCAGTTCTTC. It translates to CAWSVPSGSFEQFF.

The rearrangement uses TRBV15 and TRBJ2-7, with D unresolved. This CDR3 spans 11 amino acids. Trimming shortened V by 3 bases and J by 3 bases, and 3 bases separated the two germline ends. Germline values: CDR1 LNHNV, CDR2 YYDKDF (reference sequence). The DNA of the CDR3 is TGTGCCACCAGCAGCCTCTACGAGCAGTACTTC. This gives the protein CATSSLYEQYF.

As to this clone: Other DNA sequences from this sample encode an identical CDR3 as well. V usage is TRBV7-8 and J usage is TRBJ2-5, with no clear D. The CDR3 runs 12 residues. V lost 2 bases, J lost 3 bases, and 4 bases lay in between. Looked up from germline, CDR1 is SGHVS and CDR2 is FQNEAQ. DNA for the CDR3: TGTGCCAGCAGCTTACTAGAAGAGACCCAGTACTTC. This gives the protein CASSLLEETQYF.

This clone was seen a handful of times. The chain has TRBV27 and TRBJ2-7, with 9 bases matching TRBD2. Germline lookup yields CDR1 MNHEY and CDR2 SMNVEV (reference sequence). The V gene end was trimmed by 5 bases and the J gene end by 3 bases; junction bases not matched to a gene: 5. There are 14 residues in the CDR3. This chain's CDR3 is CASSALTSGYEQYF. CDR3 nucleotide sequence: TGTGCCAGCAGTGCCCTGACTAGCGGCTACGAGCAGTACTTC.

The chain uses TRBV5-6 and TRBJ2-7; 7 bases map to TRBD2. The junction had 13 bases not matched to a gene; V was cut back by 7 bases and J by 3 bases. CDR1 SGHDT and CDR2 YYEEEE come from the germline V gene. This CDR3 has 15 amino acids. CDR3 in DNA: TGTGCCAGCTTCAATCGGGGGGAAGGTCTCTACGAGCAGTACTTC. Protein product: CASFNRGEGLYEQYF. Variable domain in full (rest from reference TRBV5-6 and TRBJ2-7): DAGVTQSPTHLIKTRGQQVTLRCSPKSGHDTVSWYQQALGQGPQFIFQYYEEEERQRGNFPDRFSGHQFPNYSSELNVNALLLGDSALYLCASFNRGEGLYEQYFGPGTRLTVT.

The V and J genes are TRBV18 and TRBJ1-2, with D uncertain. Germline V gene lookup returns CDR1 KGHSH and CDR2 LQKENI. Trimming pared 8 bases from V and 2 bases from J, leaving 12 bases between. This CDR3 has 13 residues. Here the CDR3 reads CASRGGENYGYTF. For the CDR3, the DNA is TGTGCCAGCCGGGGTGGGGAGAACTATGGCTACACCTTC.

The chain recombines TRBV25-1 with TRBJ2-1, with TRBD2 matching 15 bases. Trimming at V came to 6 bases and at J to 11 bases, leaving 11 bases not matched to a gene. The germline gives CDR1 MGHDK, CDR2 SYGVNS. The CDR3 runs 16 residues. CDR3 nucleotides: TGTGCCAGCAGCCGAACTCCGGGACTAGCGGGAGGAAAGCAGTTCTTC. It yields the protein CASSRTPGLAGGKQFF. The full variable domain, rest sourced from reference TRBV25-1 and TRBJ2-1, is EADIYQTPRYLVIGTGKKITLECSQTMGHDKMYWYQQDPGMELHLIHYSYGVNSTEKGDLSSESTVSRIRTEHFPLTLESARPSHTSQYLCASSRTPGLAGGKQFFGPGTRLTVL.

The chain has TRBV11-2 and TRBJ1-1; weak D call: TRBD1 (5 bases). This CDR3 spans 15 amino acids. From germline, CDR1 is SGHAT and CDR2 FQNNGV. Trimming removed 5 bases at V and 1 base at J, with 14 bases between. CDR3 DNA: TGTGCCAGCAGCGTGCCGGGACTCCCGAACACTGAAGCTTTCTTT. Translating it yields CASSVPGLPNTEAFF.

The genes are TRBV28 and TRBJ2-1; D unresolved. The CDR3 has 14 residues. Trimming removed 5 bases from V and 8 bases from J, with 16 bases in between. CDR1 is MDHEN, CDR2 SYDVKM, per germline. In DNA form, the CDR3 reads TGTGCCAGCAGTCCCCCCCTATCGGTCCATGAGCAGTTCTTC. It is translated as CASSPPLSVHEQFF.

The J gene is TRBJ2-7, the V gene TRBV2; TRBD1 matches 11 bases. V lost 3 bases and J lost 2; bases outside the gene matches: 3. Germline-derived CDR1 and CDR2 are SNHLY and FYNNEI. The CDR3 runs 15 residues. CDR3 nucleotide sequence: TGTGCCAGCAGTGAGGGACAGGGGGTTCCCTACGAGCAGTACTTC. Protein product: CASSEGQGVPYEQYF. Combining the CDR3 with reference TRBV2 and TRBJ2-7 gives the whole variable domain EPEVTQTPSHQVTQMGQEVILRCVPISNHLYFYWYRQILGQKVEFLVSFYNNEISEKSEIFDDQFSVERPDGSNFTLKIRSTKLEDSAMYFCASSEGQGVPYEQYFGPGTRLTVT.

The gene calls are TRBV5-5 and TRBJ1-5, with TRBD1 identical over 7 bases. The CDR3 sequence is 14 residues long. Trimming removed 4 bases from V and 8 bases from J; junction bases left unmatched: 9. Germline CDR1 is SGHKS and CDR2 is YYEKEE (reference sequence). CDR3 sequence reads: CASSEQGLWKPQHF. CDR3 coding DNA: TGTGCCAGCAGCGAACAGGGGCTATGGAAGCCCCAGCATTTT.

The rearrangement uses TRBV28 and TRBJ2-7, with D uncertain. CDR1 MDHEN and CDR2 SYDVKM come from the germline V gene. V lost 3 bases to trimming and J lost 4 bases, with 10 bases between them. CDR3 size: 13 residues. CDR3 sequence (DNA): TGTGCCAGCAGTTTTGGGCTACCTTACGAGCAGTACTTC. Encoded protein: CASSFGLPYEQYF.

The chain combines TRBV7-2 with TRBJ2-3; maybe TRBD1 (8 bases). V lost 5 bases, J lost 5 bases, and 23 bases lay in between. This CDR3 has 17 residues. Looked up from germline, CDR1 is SGHTA and CDR2 is FQGNSA. CDR3 coding DNA: TGTGCCAGCAGCGACAGGGGAGCGGGGCTAAGGAAAGATACGCAGTATTTT. Translation: CASSDRGAGLRKDTQYF.

This sequence joins TRBV5-1 and TRBJ1-2; D not certain. Germline CDR1 SGHRS, CDR2 YFSETQ. Trimming left V 0 bases short and J 3 bases short, with 6 bases between. The CDR3 is 13 residues long. CDR3 sequence reads: CASSLGEDYGYTF. CDR3 DNA sequence: TGCGCCAGCAGCTTGGGGGAGGACTATGGCTACACCTTC.

V gene TRBV28 combines with J gene TRBJ2-7, with a tentative D call TRBD1 (6 bases). This CDR3 region has 16 residues. CDR1 MDHEN and CDR2 SYDVKM come from the germline V gene. V lost 7 bases to trimming and J lost 4 bases, with 23 bases between them. The CDR3 nucleotides read TGTGCCAGCATTAACAGGGTGCCACCTTTGTATTACGAGCAGTACTTC. Translated, it gives CASINRVPPLYYEQYF. The complete variable domain, with remaining parts taken from reference TRBV28 and TRBJ2-7, reads DVKVTQSSRYLVKRTGEKVFLECVQDMDHENMFWYRQDPGLGLRLIYFSYDVKMKEKGDIPEGYSVSREKKERFSLILESASTNQTSMYLCASINRVPPLYYEQYFGPGTRLTVT.

The V call is TRBV6-6, the J call TRBJ1-5; 7 bases line up with TRBD1. CDR3 length: 11 amino acids. The V and J ends lost 10 bases and 7 bases, in that order; junction bases with no gene match: 4. CDR1 MNHNY and CDR2 SVGAGI come from the germline V gene (reference sequence). In DNA form, the CDR3 reads TGTGCCACTCAGGGGGGCCAGCCCCAGCATTTT. Protein product: CATQGGQPQHF.